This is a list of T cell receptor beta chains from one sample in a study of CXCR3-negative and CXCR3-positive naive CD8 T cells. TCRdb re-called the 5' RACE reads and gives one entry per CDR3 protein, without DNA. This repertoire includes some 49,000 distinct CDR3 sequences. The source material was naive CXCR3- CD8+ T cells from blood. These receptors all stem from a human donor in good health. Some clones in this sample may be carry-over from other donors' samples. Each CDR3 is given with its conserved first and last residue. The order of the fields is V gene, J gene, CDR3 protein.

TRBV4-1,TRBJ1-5,CASSQDQAGGFQPQHF
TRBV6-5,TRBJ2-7,CASSYSGTGGYEQYF
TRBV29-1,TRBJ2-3,CSVAKGSTDTQYF
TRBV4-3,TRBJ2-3,CASSPQGQGAGDTQYF
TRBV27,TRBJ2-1,CASSFPGLAENEQFF
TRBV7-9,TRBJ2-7,CASSGFSYEQYF
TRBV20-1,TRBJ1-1,CSAIWTGRGAEAFF
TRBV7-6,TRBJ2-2,CASSSRLAGGPNTGELFF
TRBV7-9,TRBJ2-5,CASSPSTSGKYQETQYF
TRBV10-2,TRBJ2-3,CASRSTDTQYF
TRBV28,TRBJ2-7,CASSLYSGGGYEQYF
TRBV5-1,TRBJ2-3,CASSLASSGGPSPGTQYF
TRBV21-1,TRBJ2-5,CYRDGGAQETQYF
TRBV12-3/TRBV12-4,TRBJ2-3,CASSFGESSTDTQYF
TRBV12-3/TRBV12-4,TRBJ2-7,CASRLAGGVYEQYF
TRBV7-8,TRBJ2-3,CASSFWPGEGTDTQYF
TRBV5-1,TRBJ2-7,CASSLVLSYEQYF
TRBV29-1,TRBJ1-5,CSVQDRGREPQHF
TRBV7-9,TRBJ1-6,CASSFPGDGSPLHF
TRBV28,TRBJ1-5,CASSLPTGAIQPQHF
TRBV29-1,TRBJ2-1,CSIPPQGQGASEQFF
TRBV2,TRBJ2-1,CASKGQGMGEFF
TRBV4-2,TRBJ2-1,CASSPRTGANEQFF
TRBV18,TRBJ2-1,CASSPPEGLEQFF
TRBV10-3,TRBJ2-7,CAISVTGDSSYEQYF
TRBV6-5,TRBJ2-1,CASRGGYNEQFF
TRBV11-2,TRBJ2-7,CASSWDTAYEQYF
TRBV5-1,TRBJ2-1,CASSPMERGGRYNEQFF
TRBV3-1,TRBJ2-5,CASGQFQETQYF
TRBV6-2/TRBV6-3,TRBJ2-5,CASSQGLEGETQYF
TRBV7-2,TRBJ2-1,CASSLVGSYNEQFF
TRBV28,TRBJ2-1,CASSFSNPYNEQFF
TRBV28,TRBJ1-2,CASSFQGEENYGYTF
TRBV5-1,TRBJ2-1,CASHTTSYNEQFF
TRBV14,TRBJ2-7,CASSRGQGMLNEQYF
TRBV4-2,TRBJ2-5,CASSHPGGLAGGETQYF
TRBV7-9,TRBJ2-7,CASSGQGSYEQYF
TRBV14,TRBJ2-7,CASSQAWGFGYELYF
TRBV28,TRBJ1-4,CASSLYGGEKLFF
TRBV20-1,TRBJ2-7,CSARGLDRSYEQYF
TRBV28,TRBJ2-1,CASSPPPAGYNEQFF
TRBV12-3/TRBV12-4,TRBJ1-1,CASSFADYWGTRNTEAFF
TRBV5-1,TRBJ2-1,CASKGTGSYNEQFF
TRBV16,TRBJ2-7,CASSPYYEQYF
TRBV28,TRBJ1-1,CASWGRGWPSDTEAFF
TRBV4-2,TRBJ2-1,CASSQLTGLAEAEEQFF
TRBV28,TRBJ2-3,CASSQGEDTQYF
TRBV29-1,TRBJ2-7,CSVDGTGGSYEQYF
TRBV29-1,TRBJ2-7,CSVERPGQGEYEQYF
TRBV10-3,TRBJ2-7,CAISESSGDEQYF
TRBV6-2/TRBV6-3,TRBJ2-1,CASSSWGLAGGSSYNEQFF
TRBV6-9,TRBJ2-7,CASSSSKLGQSSYEQYF
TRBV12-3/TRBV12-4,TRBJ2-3,CASSPSGRVYDTQYF
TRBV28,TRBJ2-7,CASSDPGQIIEQYF
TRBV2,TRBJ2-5,CASRITTSGAQETQYF
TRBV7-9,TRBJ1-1,CASYLLGRGAAEAFF
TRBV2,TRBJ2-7,CASKVQDHYEQYF
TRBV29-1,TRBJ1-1,CSVETGPEAFF
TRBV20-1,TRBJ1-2,CSARVGYGYTF